The 17 T cell receptor beta chains below all came from one sample that was sequenced in a study of technical replicates of blood from several donors. Using immunoSEQ multiplex PCR, the repertoire was profiled, and TCRdb retains in-frame clones only, with some absent. The profile shows some 70,000 clones, 95% to 97% of them singletons. Sequenced: T cells isolated from PBMCs. The receptors originated from a human donor in good health.

The chain joins TRBV30 to TRBJ1-3; weak D call: TRBD1 (5 bases). The CDR3 spans 14 residues. Trimming removed 2 bases at V and 0 bases at J, with 8 bases between. The germline V gene encodes CDR1 GTSNPN and CDR2 SVGIG (reference sequence). CDR3 amino acids: CAWSTGTSGNTIYF. The CDR3 region has the DNA TGTGCCTGGAGTACAGGCACCTCTGGAAACACCATATATTTT.

This chain links TRBV7-2 with TRBJ2-3; D uncertain. CDR1 and CDR2 (germline): SGHTA, FQGNSA. The CDR3 spans 12 residues. The ends were cut back, 3 bases at V and 4 bases at J, with 5 bases in the middle. The CDR3 sequence: CASSFAADTQYF. The CDR3 region has the DNA TGTGCCAGCAGCTTCGCAGCAGATACGCAGTATTTT.

The chain carries TRBV27 and TRBJ2-5, with 9 bases fitting TRBD1. The CDR3 has 16 amino acids. Germline values: CDR1 MNHEY, CDR2 SMNVEV (reference sequence). Unmatched junction bases numbered 8, after V lost 4 bases and J lost 2 bases. CDR3 protein: CASSSYRGLGQETQYF. In DNA, the CDR3 is TGTGCCAGCAGTTCGTACAGGGGGCTGGGACAAGAGACCCAGTACTTC.

The chain carries TRBV6-6 and TRBJ2-3; TRBD2 agrees at 8 bases. The CDR3 has 13 amino acids. Germline assignment: CDR1 MNHNY and CDR2 SVGAGI (reference sequence). Trimming removed 6 bases from V and 5 bases from J; junction bases left unmatched: 4. The CDR3 spells CASSSGSRDTQYF. For the CDR3, the DNA is TGTGCCAGCAGCAGCGGGAGTAGAGATACGCAGTATTTT.

The chain couples TRBV10-3 to TRBJ2-1; 12 nucleotides match TRBD2. The V segment lost 3 bases and the J segment 4 bases; nucleotides outside the gene matches: 4. Germline V gives CDR1 ENHRY, CDR2 SYGVKD. The CDR3 is 16 amino acids. CDR3 in DNA: TGTGCCATCAGTGAAGTGGGGACTAGCGGGTACAATGAGCAGTTCTTC. It yields the protein CAISEVGTSGYNEQFF.

The chain uses TRBV28 and TRBJ2-7; TRBD1 matches 12 bases. The CDR3 runs 15 residues. V was pared by 5 bases and J by 4 bases, with 6 bases of the junction left unmatched. In germline, CDR1 is MDHEN, CDR2 SYDVKM. The CDR3 nucleotides are TGTGCCAGCAGTGTGGGGACAGGGGGCTCGTACGAGCAGTACTTC. This encodes CASSVGTGGSYEQYF.

V usage is TRBV27 and J usage is TRBJ2-7; TRBD2 aligns across 7 bases. The V and J ends lost 2 bases and 3 bases, in that order; junction bases with no gene match: 4. Germline CDR1 is MNHEY and CDR2 is SMNVEV (reference sequence). This CDR3 is 14 amino acids long. The CDR3 DNA reads as TGTGCCAGCAGTTTAGGGCGGGAGTACTACGAGCAGTACTTC. It is translated as CASSLGREYYEQYF.

This clone showed up just once. V is TRBV4-3 and J is TRBJ2-1; tentatively, D is TRBD2 (6 bases). The CDR3 consists of 13 residues. V was shortened by 0 bases and J by 6 bases, with 6 bases between the two germline ends. Germline assignment: CDR1 LGHNA and CDR2 YSLEER. CDR3: CASSQDSGNEQFF. As DNA, the CDR3 is TGCGCCAGCAGCCAAGATAGCGGCAATGAGCAGTTCTTC.

This sequence joins TRBV11-2 and TRBJ2-3; D uncertain. The CDR3 runs 15 residues. V lost 4 bases, J lost 5 bases, and 16 bases lay in between. Germline CDR1 SGHAT, CDR2 FQNNGV. CDR3 loop: CASSSHNLRGDTQYF. The CDR3 region has the DNA TGTGCCAGCAGCTCGCACAACCTTCGAGGAGATACGCAGTATTTT.

The rearrangement joins TRBV28 to TRBJ1-1; 8 nucleotides agree with TRBD1. The CDR3 runs 15 residues. Losses at the gene ends were 4 bases for V and 5 bases for J; bases not matched to a gene: 9. The V gene's germline CDR1 is MDHEN and CDR2 SYDVKM. The CDR3, as DNA: TGTGCCAGCAGTTCACCGCAGGGGGCTAGGACTGAAGCTTTCTTT. Translating it yields CASSSPQGARTEAFF.

The chain recombines TRBV9 with TRBJ2-7; D is uncertain. From germline, CDR1 is SGDLS and CDR2 YYNGEE. The CDR3 runs 12 residues. The V and J ends lost 4 bases and 4 bases respectively, with 9 bases between them. In DNA form, the CDR3 reads TGTGCCAGCAGCAATACAGCTTACGAGCAGTACTTC. It codes for CASSNTAYEQYF.

This clone is a singleton in its sample. The chain combines TRBV7-9 with TRBJ2-4; D gene ambiguous. In germline, CDR1 is SEHNR, CDR2 FQNEAQ (reference sequence). The CDR3 extends over 15 amino acids. The V and J ends lost 2 bases and 0 bases respectively, with 8 bases between them. The DNA for the CDR3 is TGTGCCAGCAGCTTATTTGAGGAAGCCAAAAACATTCAGTACTTC. As protein: CASSLFEEAKNIQYF.

The chain uses TRBV7-9 and TRBJ2-1, with 7 positions matching TRBD2. The germline CDR1 and CDR2 sequences are SEHNR and FQNEAQ (reference sequence). CDR3 size: 19 residues. V dropped 2 bases and J dropped 0; count of bases not matched to a gene: 13. As DNA, the CDR3 is TGTGCCAGCAGCTTACCCCCGCGGGAGCGCCCAAGCTCCTACAATGAGCAGTTCTTC. Its translation is CASSLPPRERPSSYNEQFF.

The genes are TRBV6-5 and TRBJ1-1; D possibly corresponds to TRBD1 (6 bases). CDR3 length: 14 residues. Germline lookup yields CDR1 MNHEY and CDR2 SVGAGI. V dropped 6 bases and J dropped 4 bases, with 15 bases sitting between them. The CDR3 DNA sequence: TGTGCCAGCAGATACAGGGAGGGGACCACTGAAGCTTTCTTT. This gives the protein CASRYREGTTEAFF.

This clone appeared a few times. The chain uses TRBV28 and TRBJ2-7; a weak D match, TRBD2 (5 bases). Germline CDR1 MDHEN, CDR2 SYDVKM. The CDR3 has 16 residues. Trimming removed 6 bases from V and 2 bases from J, with 20 bases in between. DNA for the CDR3: TGTGCCAGCAGGGAGGTGGGGTTTGGGTCTACCTACGAGCAGTACTTC. This encodes CASREVGFGSTYEQYF.

V usage is TRBV27 and J usage is TRBJ2-7; no clear D. Between the trimmed V and J ends, which lost 2 bases and 0 bases, there was a span of 5 bases. Germline loops: CDR1 MNHEY, CDR2 SMNVEV (reference sequence). The CDR3 covers 13 residues. DNA for the CDR3: TGTGCCAGCAGTTTAGTCCACTCCTACGAGCAGTACTTC. As protein: CASSLVHSYEQYF.

V usage is TRBV6-6 and J usage is TRBJ1-2; perhaps TRBD1 as D (6 bases). V shed 0 bases and J shed 6 bases, with 14 bases lying between them. Germline V CDR1 and CDR2: MNHNY, SVGAGI (reference sequence). CDR3 length equals 15 residues. The CDR3 protein is CASSYSGRGVDGYTF. CDR3 in DNA: TGTGCCAGCAGTTACTCAGGGAGGGGGGTTGATGGCTACACCTTC.